The source of this T cell receptor (beta chain) is a study of T cell responses to AZD1222 COVID-19 vaccine. Overall study context: The analysis combined second doses at about 4 or about 12 weeks. Study-wide results and limits: Vaccine-related CD4 TCRs covered spike, predominating at 160-218 and 743-854. Among AZD1222 vaccinees, only 5 to 7 were seropositive at baseline.

To note about this clone: Its antigen is still unknown.

Measured with immunoSEQ multiplex PCR; TCRdb has only the in-frame clones, and not every one. The sample holds 75,000 to 95,000 clones, about 92% seen once. Germline CDR1 is SGHNT and CDR2 is YYREEE (reference sequence). This CDR3 comprises 14 residues. Trimming at V came to 0 bases and at J to 6 bases, leaving 2 bases not matched to a gene. The receptor's source is an adult in good health. This chain connects TRBV5-4 to TRBJ2-1; 8 nucleotides agree with TRBD1. Source: peripheral blood, taken on day 0 of AZD1222 vaccination. The CDR3, as DNA: TGTGCCAGCAGCTTGGGGACAGGGAGCAATGAGCAGTTCTTC. Residues: CASSLGTGSNEQFF.